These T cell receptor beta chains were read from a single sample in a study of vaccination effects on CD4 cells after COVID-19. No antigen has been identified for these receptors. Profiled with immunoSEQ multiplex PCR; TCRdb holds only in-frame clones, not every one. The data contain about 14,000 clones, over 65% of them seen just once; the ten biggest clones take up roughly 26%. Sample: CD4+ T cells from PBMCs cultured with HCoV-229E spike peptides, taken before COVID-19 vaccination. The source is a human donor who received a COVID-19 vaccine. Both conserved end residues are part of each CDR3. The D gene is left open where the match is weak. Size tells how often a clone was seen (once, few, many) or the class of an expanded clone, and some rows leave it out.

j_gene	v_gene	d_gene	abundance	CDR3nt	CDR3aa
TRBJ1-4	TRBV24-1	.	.	TGTGCCACTCTTGACAAAATGCCACGACTTGAAAAACTGTTTTTT	CATLDKMPRLEKLFF
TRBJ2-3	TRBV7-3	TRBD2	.	TGTGCCAGCGGCGGGGGGTCCCGCACAGATACGCAGTATTTT	CASGGGSRTDTQYF
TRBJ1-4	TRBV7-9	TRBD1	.	TGTGCCAGCAGCCTCGGACAGGGGGAGGAAAAACTGTTTTTT	CASSLGQGEEKLFF
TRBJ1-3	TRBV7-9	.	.	TGTGCCAGCAGCTACGGACAGAGCTCTGGAAACACCATATATTTT	CASSYGQSSGNTIYF
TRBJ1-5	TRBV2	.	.	TGTGCCAGCAGTGTTGACGAGCCCCAGCATTTT	CASSVDEPQHF
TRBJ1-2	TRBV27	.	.	TGTGCCAGCAGCACAGGGACAAGGAATGGCTACACCTTC	CASSTGTRNGYTF
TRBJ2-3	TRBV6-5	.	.	TGTGCCAGCCTTGACAGTAACACAGATACGCAGTATTTT	CASLDSNTDTQYF
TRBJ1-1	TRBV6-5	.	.	TGTGCCAGCAGCAGGGATCTCATGAACACTGAAGCTTTCTTT	CASSRDLMNTEAFF
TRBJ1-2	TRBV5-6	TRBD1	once	TGTGCCAGCAGCTTGGTCTCAGGGGGCTATGGCTACACCTTC	CASSLVSGGYGYTF
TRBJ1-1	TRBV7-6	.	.	TGTGCCAGCAGCTTAGATATTGACCTGAACACTGAAGCTTTCTTT	CASSLDIDLNTEAFF
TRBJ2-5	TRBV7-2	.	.	TGTGCCAGCAGCTTATCCGGCCAAGAGACCCAGTACTTC	CASSLSGQETQYF
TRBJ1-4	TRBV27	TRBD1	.	TGTGCCAGCAGTCAGGGACAGGGGCAAACTTCAACTAATGAAAAACTGTTTTTT	CASSQGQGQTSTNEKLFF
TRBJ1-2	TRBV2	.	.	TGTGCCGGACGGACGGGAGCTAACTATGGCTACACCTTC	CAGRTGANYGYTF
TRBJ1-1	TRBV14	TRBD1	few	TGTGCCAGCAGCCGACGACAGGGGGCGGCGCGCAGTCGGACTGAAGCTTTCTTT	CASSRRQGAARSRTEAFF
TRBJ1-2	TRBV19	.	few	TGTGCCAGTAGTATAGTCTTGGGTCGGCATTTGTATGGCTACACCTTC	CASSIVLGRHLYGYTF
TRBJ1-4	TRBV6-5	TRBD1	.	TGTGCCAGCAGCCTTGACAGGGCCAATGAAAAACTGTTTTTT	CASSLDRANEKLFF
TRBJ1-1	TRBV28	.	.	TGTGCCAGCAAGGAGGCTGGGACTGAAGCTTTCTTT	CASKEAGTEAFF
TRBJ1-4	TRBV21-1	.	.	TGTGCCAGCACCAGACAGGGGGCTAGTCGTAGCTCACAAGGGGAAAAACTGTTTTTT	CASTRQGASRSSQGEKLFF
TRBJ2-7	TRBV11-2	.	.	TGTGCCAGCAGCTTAACCGATGGGGCCTCCTACGAGCAGTACTTC	CASSLTDGASYEQYF
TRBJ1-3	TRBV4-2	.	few	TGTGCCAGCAGCCCCCAGGTGTTTGGAAACACCATATATTTT	CASSPQVFGNTIYF
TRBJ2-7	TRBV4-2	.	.	TGTGCCAGCAGCCAAGTCCCAGGAGCGTCGAGCTCCTACGAGCAGTACTTC	CASSQVPGASSSYEQYF
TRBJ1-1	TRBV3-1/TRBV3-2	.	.	TGTGCCAGCAGCCGAGACGGAGGGACTGAAGCTTTCTTT	CASSRDGGTEAFF
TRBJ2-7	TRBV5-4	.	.	TGTGCCAGCAGCTCCCCCCCCGGGTACGAGCAGTACTTC	CASSSPPGYEQYF
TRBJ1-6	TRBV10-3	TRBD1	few	TGTGCCATCAGTGTTTCGGACAGGAATTCACCCCTCCACTTT	CAISVSDRNSPLHF